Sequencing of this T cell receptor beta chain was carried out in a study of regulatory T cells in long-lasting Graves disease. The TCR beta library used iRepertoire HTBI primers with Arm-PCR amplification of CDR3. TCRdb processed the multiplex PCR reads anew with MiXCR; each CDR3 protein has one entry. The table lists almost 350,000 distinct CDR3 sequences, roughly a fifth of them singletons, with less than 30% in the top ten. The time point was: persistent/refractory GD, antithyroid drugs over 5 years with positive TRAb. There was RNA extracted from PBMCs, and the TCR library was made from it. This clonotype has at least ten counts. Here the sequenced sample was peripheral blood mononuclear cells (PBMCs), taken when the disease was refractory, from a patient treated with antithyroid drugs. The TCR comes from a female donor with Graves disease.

Written as DNA, the CDR3 is TGTGCCAGCAGTTCCCGGGCCATTCTTGGCTATGGCTACACCTTC. Its protein is CASSSRAILGYGYTF. The J gene is TRBJ1-2, the V gene TRBV28; unclear D gene. Trimming took off 4 bases at V and 4 bases at J, with 16 bases between the two ends. The germline CDR1 and CDR2 sequences are MDHEN and SYDVKM. The CDR3 contains 15 residues.